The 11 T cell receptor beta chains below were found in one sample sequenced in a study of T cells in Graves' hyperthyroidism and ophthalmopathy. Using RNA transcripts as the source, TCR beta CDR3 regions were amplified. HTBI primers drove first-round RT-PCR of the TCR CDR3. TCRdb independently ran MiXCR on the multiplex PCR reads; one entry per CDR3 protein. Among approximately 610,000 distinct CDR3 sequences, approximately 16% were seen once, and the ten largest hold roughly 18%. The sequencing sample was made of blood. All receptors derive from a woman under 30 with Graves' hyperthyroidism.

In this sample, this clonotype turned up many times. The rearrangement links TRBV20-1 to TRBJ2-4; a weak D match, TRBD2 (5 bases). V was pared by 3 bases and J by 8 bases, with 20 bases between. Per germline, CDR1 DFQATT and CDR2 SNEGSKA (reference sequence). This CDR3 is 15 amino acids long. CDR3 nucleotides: TGCAGTGCTAGGGCTCCCCGGGAAAGCCGGGACATTCAGTACTTC. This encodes CSARAPRESRDIQYF.

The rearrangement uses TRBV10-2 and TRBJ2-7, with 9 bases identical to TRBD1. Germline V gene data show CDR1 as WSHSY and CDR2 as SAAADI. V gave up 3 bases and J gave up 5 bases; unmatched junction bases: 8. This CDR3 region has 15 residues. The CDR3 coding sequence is TGCGCCAGCAGTGAACCCGGGACAGGGCCCCACGAGCAGTACTTC. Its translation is CASSEPGTGPHEQYF.

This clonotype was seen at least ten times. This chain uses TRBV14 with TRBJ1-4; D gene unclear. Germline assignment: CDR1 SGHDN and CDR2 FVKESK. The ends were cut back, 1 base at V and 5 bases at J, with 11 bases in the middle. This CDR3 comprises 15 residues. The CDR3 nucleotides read TGTGCCAGCAGCCAAGCTCTGGGAACGAATGAAAAACTGTTTTTT. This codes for CASSQALGTNEKLFF.

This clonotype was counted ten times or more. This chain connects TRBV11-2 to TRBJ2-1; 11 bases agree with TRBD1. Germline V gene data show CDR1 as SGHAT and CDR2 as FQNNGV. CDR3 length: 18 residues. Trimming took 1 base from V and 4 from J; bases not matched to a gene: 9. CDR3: CASSLVSTGTGGYNEQFF. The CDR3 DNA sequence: TGTGCCAGCAGCTTAGTTTCCACCGGGACAGGGGGGTACAATGAGCAGTTCTTC.

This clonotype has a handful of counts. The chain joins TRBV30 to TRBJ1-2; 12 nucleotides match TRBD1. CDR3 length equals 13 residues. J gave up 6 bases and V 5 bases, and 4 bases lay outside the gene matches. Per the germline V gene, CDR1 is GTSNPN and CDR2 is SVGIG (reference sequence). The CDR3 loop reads CAWAGQGADGYTF. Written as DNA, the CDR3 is TGTGCCTGGGCGGGACAGGGGGCAGATGGCTACACCTTC.

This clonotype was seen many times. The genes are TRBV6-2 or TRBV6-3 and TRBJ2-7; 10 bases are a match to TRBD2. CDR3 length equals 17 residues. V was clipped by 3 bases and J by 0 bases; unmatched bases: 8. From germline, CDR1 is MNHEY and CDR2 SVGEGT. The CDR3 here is CASSYSIAGGDSYEQYF. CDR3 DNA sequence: TGTGCCAGCAGTTATTCAATAGCGGGAGGCGACTCCTACGAGCAGTACTTC.

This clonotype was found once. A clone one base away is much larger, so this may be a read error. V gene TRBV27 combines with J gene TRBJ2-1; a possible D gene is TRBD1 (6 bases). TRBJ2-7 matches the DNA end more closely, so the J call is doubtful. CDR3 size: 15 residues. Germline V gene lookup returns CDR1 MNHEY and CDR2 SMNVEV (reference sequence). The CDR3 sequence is CASRPQGRAYNEQYF. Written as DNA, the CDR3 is TGTGCCAGCAGACCACAGGGACGGGCCTACAATGAGCAGTACTTC.

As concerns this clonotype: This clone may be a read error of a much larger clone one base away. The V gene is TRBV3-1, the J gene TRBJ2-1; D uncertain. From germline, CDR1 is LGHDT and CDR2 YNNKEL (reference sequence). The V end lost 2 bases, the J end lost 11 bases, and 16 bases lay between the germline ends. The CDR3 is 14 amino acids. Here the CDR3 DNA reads TGTGCCAGCAGCCAACCTCGACTCGTGGGCAAGCAGTTCTTC. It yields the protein CASSQPRLVGKQFF.

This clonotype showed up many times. This CDR3 reads CSARSWTSTDTQYF. The CDR3 nucleotides are TGCAGTGCTAGATCCTGGACTAGCACAGATACGCAGTATTTT. The rearrangement uses TRBV20-1 and TRBJ2-3; perhaps TRBD2 as D (5 bases). Germline CDR1 is DFQATT and CDR2 is SNEGSKA (reference sequence). Trimming left V 2 bases short and J 0 bases short, with 9 bases between. CDR3 length: 14 amino acids.

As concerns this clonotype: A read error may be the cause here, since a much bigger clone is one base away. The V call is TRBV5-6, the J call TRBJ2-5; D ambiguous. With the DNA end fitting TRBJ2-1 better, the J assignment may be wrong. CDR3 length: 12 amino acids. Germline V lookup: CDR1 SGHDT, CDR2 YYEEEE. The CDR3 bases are TGTGCCAGCAGCTTGAAAGCAGAGACCCAGTTCTTC. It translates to CASSLKAETQFF.

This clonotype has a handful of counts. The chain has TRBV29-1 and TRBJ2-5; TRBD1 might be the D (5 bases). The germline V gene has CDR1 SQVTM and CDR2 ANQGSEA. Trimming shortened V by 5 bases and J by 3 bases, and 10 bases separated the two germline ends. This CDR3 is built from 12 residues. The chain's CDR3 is CSVMRREETQYF. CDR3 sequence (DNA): TGCAGCGTTATGCGCAGGGAAGAGACCCAGTACTTC.